This T cell receptor (beta chain) stems from a study of cytomegalovirus exposure and HLA in healthy donors. Study-wide background: Membership in the Caucasian-associated ancestry cluster was found for around 81% of roughly 400 genotyped donors.

After removal of 8 bases from V and 5 bases from J, the junction contained 12 bases not matched to a gene. Germline V gene lookup returns CDR1 SGHTA and CDR2 FQGNSA. CDR3 size: 15 residues. The study ran its PCR with 60 Vbeta and 13 Jbeta primers. Method: immunoSEQ multiplex PCR; TCRdb's copy keeps in-frame clones and lacks some. The sample has more than 40,000 clones, 81% seen once. This TCR derives from a man aged 45-65 years in good health and CMV-seronegative. The V and J genes are TRBV7-2 and TRBJ1-1; 9 nucleotides agree with TRBD1. The source material was PBMCs. The CDR3 loop reads CASQLWQDRGTEAFF. CDR3 DNA: TGTGCCAGCCAACTCTGGCAGGACAGGGGTACTGAAGCTTTCTTT.